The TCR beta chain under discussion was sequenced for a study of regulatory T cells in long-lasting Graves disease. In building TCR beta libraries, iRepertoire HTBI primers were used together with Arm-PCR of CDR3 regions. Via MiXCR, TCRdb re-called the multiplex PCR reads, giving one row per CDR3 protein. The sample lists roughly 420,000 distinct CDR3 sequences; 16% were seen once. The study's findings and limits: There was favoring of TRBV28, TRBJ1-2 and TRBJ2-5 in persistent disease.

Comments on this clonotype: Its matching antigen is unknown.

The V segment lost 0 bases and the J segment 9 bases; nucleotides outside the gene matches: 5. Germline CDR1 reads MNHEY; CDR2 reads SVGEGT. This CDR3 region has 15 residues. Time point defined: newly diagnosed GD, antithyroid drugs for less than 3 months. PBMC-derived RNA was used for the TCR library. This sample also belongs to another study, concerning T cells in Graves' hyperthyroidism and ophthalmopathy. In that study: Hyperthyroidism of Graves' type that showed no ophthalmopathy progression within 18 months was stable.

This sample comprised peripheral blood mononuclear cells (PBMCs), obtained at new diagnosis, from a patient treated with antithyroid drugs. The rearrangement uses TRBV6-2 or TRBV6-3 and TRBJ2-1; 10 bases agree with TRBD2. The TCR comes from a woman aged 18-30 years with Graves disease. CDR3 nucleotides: TGTGCCAGCAGTTACTCTTCAGCGGGAGGGCGTGAGCAGTTCTTC. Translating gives CASSYSSAGGREQFF.